This TCR beta chain derives from a study of shared clonotypes between healthy human individuals. Study background: Contributing individuals were a couple of females and a few males aged 18 to 49.

An assay was performed, and its level was deep. DNA from unsorted PBMC was sequenced on ten immunoSEQ deep assay plates. Produced via immunoSEQ multiplex PCR; TCRdb's table is partial and in-frame only. The data hold 450,000 to 650,000 clones, with around 76% observed a single time. Comments on this clone: The antigen is not known.

Overall study results and limits: The sampled material consisted only of blood, and tissue repertoires are likely to differ.

This receptor was identified in a woman aged 40 to 50 in good health. Some clones in this sample may be carry-over from other donors' samples. Sequencing used PBMCs.

The CDR3 protein is CASSQDPLRRESRGSEQFF. The DNA of the CDR3 is TGCGCCAGCAGCCAAGACCCCCTCAGGCGGGAGAGCAGAGGGAGTGAGCAGTTCTTC. J is TRBJ2-1 and V is TRBV4-1, with 7 bases identical to TRBD2. Trimming removed 0 bases from V and 9 bases from J; junction bases left unmatched: 20. The CDR3 spans 19 residues. The germline V gene encodes CDR1 MGHRA and CDR2 YSYEKL.